Sequencing of this T cell receptor (beta chain) was carried out in a study of graft-versus-host responses after intestinal transplantation. Background on the study: The recipients all started with anti-thymocyte globulin induction and then took tacrolimus and steroids for about three years. Overall study findings and caveats: Elevated graft-versus-host to host-versus-graft clonal ratios in allografts were recorded for patients with graft-donor T cell macrochimerism. Researchers found GvH clones in recipient marrow, and some showed up first in ileum or blood.

Method: immunoSEQ multiplex PCR; TCRdb's copy keeps in-frame clones and lacks some. The sample carries under 150,000 clones, approximately 95% recorded once. Regarding this clone: The antigen is unknown.

The CDR3 covers 15 residues. The ends lost 3 bases at V and 2 bases at J; junction bases unmatched: 1. Germline loops: CDR1 MNHEY, CDR2 SMNVEV (reference sequence). This rearrangement joins TRBV27 to TRBJ2-1, with 10 bases fitting TRBD1. The sample in question was unstimulated CD8+ T cells sorted from spleen or lymph node cells, obtained before intestinal transplant. The TCR sequence derives from a human donor who received an intestinal transplant. The CDR3 loop reads CASSFGTGAYNEQFF. The CDR3 nucleotides read TGTGCCAGCAGTTTTGGGACAGGGGCCTACAATGAGCAGTTCTTC.